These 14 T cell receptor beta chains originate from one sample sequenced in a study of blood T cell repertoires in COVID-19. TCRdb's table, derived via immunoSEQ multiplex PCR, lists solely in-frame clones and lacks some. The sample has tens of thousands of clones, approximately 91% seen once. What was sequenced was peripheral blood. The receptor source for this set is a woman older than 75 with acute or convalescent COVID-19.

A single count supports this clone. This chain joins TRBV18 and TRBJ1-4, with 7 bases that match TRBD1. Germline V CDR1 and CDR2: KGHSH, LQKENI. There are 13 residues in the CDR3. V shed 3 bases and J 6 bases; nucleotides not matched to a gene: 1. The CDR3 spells CASSPGTDEKLFF. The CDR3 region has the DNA TGTGCCAGCTCACCGGGGACAGATGAAAAACTGTTTTTT.

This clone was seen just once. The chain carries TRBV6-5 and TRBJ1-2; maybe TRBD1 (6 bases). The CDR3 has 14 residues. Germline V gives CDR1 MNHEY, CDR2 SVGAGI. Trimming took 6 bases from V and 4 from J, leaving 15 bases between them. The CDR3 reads CASSEQTGIYGYTF. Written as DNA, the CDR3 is TGTGCCAGCAGCGAGCAGACAGGCATCTATGGCTACACCTTC.

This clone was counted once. The CDR3 region has the DNA TGTGCCAGCAGCTCGTCCCGGGACTCCTACGAGCAGTACTTC. Amino acid sequence: CASSSSRDSYEQYF. The chain is built from TRBV5-5 and TRBJ2-7, with a tentative D call TRBD2 (5 bases). Per germline, CDR1 SGHKS and CDR2 YYEKEE (reference sequence). This CDR3 contains 14 residues. V gave up 3 bases and J gave up 0 bases, with 10 bases separating them. The full variable domain, rest sourced from reference TRBV5-5 and TRBJ2-7, is DAGVTQSPTHLIKTRGQQVTLRCSPISGHKSVSWYQQVLGQGPQFIFQYYEKEERGRGNFPDRFSARQFPNYSSELNVNALLLGDSALYLCASSSSRDSYEQYFGPGTRLTVT.

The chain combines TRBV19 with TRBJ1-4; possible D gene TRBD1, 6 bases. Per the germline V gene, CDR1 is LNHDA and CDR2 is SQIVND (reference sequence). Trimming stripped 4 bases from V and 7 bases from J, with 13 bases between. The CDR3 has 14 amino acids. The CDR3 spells CASSTGGLGEKLFF. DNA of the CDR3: TGTGCCAGTAGTACGGGGGGGCTCGGTGAAAAACTGTTTTTT. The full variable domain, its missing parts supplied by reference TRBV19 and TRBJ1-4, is DGGITQSPKYLFRKEGQNVTLSCEQNLNHDAMYWYRQDPGQGLRLIYYSQIVNDFQKGDIAEGYSVSREKKESFPLTVTSAQKNPTAFYLCASSTGGLGEKLFFGSGTQLSVL.

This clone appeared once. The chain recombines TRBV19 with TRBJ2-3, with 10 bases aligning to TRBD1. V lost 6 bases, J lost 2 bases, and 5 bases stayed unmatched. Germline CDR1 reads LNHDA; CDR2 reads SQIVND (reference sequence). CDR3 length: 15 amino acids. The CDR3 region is CASRDRGPITDTQYF. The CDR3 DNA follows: TGTGCCAGTAGAGACAGGGGGCCTATCACAGATACGCAGTATTTT.

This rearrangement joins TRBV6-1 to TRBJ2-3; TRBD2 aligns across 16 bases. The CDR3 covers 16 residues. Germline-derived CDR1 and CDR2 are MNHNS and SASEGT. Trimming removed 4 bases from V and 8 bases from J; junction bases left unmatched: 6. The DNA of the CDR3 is TGTGCCAGCAGTGTGGGACTAGCGGGGGGGCCGGGTACGCAGTATTTT. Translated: CASSVGLAGGPGTQYF.

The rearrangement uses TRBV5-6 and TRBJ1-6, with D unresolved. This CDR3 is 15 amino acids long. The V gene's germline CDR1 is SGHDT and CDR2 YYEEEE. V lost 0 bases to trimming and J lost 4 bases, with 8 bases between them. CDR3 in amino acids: CASSLVADYNSPLHF. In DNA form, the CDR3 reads TGTGCCAGCAGCTTGGTCGCAGATTATAATTCACCCCTCCACTTT.

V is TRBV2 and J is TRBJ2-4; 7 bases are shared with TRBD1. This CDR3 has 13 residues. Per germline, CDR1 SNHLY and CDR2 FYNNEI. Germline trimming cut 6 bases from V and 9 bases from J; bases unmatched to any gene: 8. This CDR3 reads CASSGDSRGIQYF. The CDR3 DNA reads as TGTGCCAGCAGCGGGGACAGTCGGGGCATTCAGTACTTC.

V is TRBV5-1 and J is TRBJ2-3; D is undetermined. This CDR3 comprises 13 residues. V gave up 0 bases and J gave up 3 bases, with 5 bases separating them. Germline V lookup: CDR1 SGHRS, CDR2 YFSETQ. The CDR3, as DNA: TGCGCCAGCAGCTTGGTTCCGACAGATACGCAGTATTTT. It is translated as CASSLVPTDTQYF.

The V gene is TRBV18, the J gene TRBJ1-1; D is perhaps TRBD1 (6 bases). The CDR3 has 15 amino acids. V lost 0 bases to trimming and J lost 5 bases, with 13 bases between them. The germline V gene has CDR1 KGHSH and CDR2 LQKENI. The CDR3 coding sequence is TGTGCCAGCTCACCACCGAGGGGACAAGGAACTGAAGCTTTCTTT. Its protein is CASSPPRGQGTEAFF. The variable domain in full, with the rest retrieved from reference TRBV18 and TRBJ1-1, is NAGVMQNPRHLVRRRGQEARLRCSPMKGHSHVYWYRQLPEEGLKFMVYLQKENIIDESGMPKERFSAEFPKEGPSILRIQQVVRGDSAAYFCASSPPRGQGTEAFFGQGTRLTVV.

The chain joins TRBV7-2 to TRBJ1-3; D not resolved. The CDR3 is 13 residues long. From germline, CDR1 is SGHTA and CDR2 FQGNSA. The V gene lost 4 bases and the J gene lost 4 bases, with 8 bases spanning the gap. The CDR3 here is CASSSQKGNTIYF. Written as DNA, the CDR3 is TGTGCCAGCAGCTCCCAGAAGGGAAACACCATATATTTT.

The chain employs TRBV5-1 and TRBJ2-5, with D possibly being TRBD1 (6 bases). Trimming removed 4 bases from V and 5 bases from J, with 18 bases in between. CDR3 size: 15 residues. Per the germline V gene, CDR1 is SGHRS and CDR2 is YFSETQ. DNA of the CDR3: TGCGCCAGCAGCCGACCGGGGACACCCCGGGAGACCCAGTACTTC. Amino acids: CASSRPGTPRETQYF.

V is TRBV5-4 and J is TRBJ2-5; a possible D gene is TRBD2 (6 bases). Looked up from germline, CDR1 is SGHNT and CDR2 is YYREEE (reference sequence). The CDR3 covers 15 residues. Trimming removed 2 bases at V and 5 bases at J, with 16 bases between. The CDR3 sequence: CASSLWGGGGETQYF. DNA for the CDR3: TGTGCCAGCAGCTTATGGGGAGGTGGAGGGGAGACCCAGTACTTC.

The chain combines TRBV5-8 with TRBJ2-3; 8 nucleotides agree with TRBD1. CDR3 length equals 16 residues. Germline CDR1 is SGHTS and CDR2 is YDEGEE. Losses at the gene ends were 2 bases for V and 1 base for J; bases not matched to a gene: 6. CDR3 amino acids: CASSFGVTGGTDTQYF. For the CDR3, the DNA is TGTGCCAGCAGCTTTGGGGTGACAGGGGGCACAGATACGCAGTATTTT.